The clone carrying this T cell receptor beta chain came up a few times. Antigen unknown. Markers CD45RO/CCR7/CD25/CD127/CD95/CD27 served to sort CD4+ naive, central memory, regulatory and stem cell-like memory cells. Isolated RNA was reverse transcribed in full, so expressed TCRB transcripts were sequenced. Here immunoSEQ multiplex PCR was the method, and the copy in TCRdb shows in-frame clones only, minus some. The sample yields a few hundred thousand clones, 24% seen once. This entry belongs to a study of beta chain features in type 1 diabetes. Between the trimmed V and J ends, which lost 3 bases and 4 bases, there was a span of 5 bases. This CDR3 region has 11 residues. Germline CDR1 reads DFQATT; CDR2 reads SNEGSKA (reference sequence). Study results and limitations: For type 1 diabetes patients, VDJ junctions showed fewer insertions and more deletions. Among patients with Type 1 diabetes, TCRB CDR3s were moderately but significantly shorter in every one of the four CD4+ subsets.

The sequence was obtained from a woman aged 25 to 39 with type 1 diabetes. This chain connects TRBV20-1 to TRBJ2-3; D is ambiguous. The sequenced sample consisted of naive CD4+ T cells from blood. CDR3 amino acids: CSARSADTQYF. CDR3 DNA: TGCAGTGCTAGGTCGGCAGATACGCAGTATTTT.